This TCR beta chain originates from a study of T-cell memory formation after mild COVID-19. Study results and caveats: Contracting CD4+ clones lay largely in CM and EM, with CD8+ ones residing in EMRA. Clones that got smaller from day 15 to 85 had even CD4/CD8, while clones growing later tipped toward CD4+.

This clonotype has more than one count but fewer than ten. Its antigen remains unknown. MiXCR was run by TCRdb on the 5' RACE reads, yielding one entry per CDR3 protein. The sample shows a few hundred thousand distinct CDR3 sequences, roughly 19% of them seen only once. V shed 8 bases, J shed 4 bases, and the junction held 5 bases outside the gene matches. Germline V lookup: CDR1 MNHEY, CDR2 SMNVEV (reference sequence). The CDR3 is 14 amino acids. This receptor was obtained from a man aged 18 to 30 who had mild COVID-19 (a few samples of this study predate the infection). Cell type and time point are not known. The sample taken for sequencing was PBMCs or a T cell subset sorted from them (not recorded which). The chain links TRBV27 to TRBJ2-1; 10 bases match TRBD2. CDR3: CASGVLAGYNEQFF. The CDR3 nucleotides are TGTGCCAGCGGGGTACTAGCGGGGTACAATGAGCAGTTCTTC.